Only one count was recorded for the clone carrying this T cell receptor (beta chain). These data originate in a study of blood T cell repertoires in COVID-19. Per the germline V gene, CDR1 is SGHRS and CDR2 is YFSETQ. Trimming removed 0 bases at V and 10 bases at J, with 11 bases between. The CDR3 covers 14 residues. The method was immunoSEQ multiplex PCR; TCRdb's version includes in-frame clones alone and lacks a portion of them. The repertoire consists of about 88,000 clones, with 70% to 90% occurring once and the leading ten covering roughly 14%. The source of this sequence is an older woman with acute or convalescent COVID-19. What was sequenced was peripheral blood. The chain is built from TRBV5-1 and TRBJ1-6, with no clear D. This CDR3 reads CASSLEWERSPLHF. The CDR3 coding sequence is TGCGCCAGCAGCTTGGAATGGGAGAGATCACCCCTCCACTTT.